These 18 T cell receptor beta chains were sequenced from one sample in a study of T cell repertoires in cytomegalovirus infection. These receptors' antigens are unknown. MiXCR, run by TCRdb on the reads, gives a single entry per CDR3 protein. The sample lists some 940,000 distinct CDR3 sequences; 31% were seen once. This sample comprised cultured CD8+ T cells from PBMCs, obtained from culture after CMV antigen stimulation. These receptors were collected from a human donor in good health (CMV status not recorded). Some clones in this sample may be carry-over from other donors' samples.

This clonotype was seen at least ten times. The chain employs TRBV7-8 and TRBJ2-1, with D tentatively TRBD2 (7 bases). The germline gives CDR1 SGHVS, CDR2 FQNEAQ. Trimming left V 3 bases short and J 2 bases short, with 11 bases between. This CDR3 has 15 residues. The CDR3 DNA follows: TGTGCCAGCAGCTTCTTGCGGGGGCCCTACAATGAGCAGTTCTTC. Its protein product is CASSFLRGPYNEQFF.

The chain is built from TRBV4-1 and TRBJ1-2; TRBD1 matches at 9 bases. CDR3 size: 15 residues. Germline CDR1 reads MGHRA; CDR2 reads YSYEKL. The J segment lost 8 bases and the V segment lost 1 base, leaving 8 bases of the junction unmatched. The CDR3, as DNA: TGCGCCAGCAGCCAAGTCTTGGACAGGGGTACGGGCTACACCTTC. This encodes CASSQVLDRGTGYTF.

Worth noting for this clonotype: One end of the junction does not line up with germline, which may come from a read error. The chain carries TRBV4-1 and TRBJ1-5, with D uncertain. CDR1 is MGHRA and CDR2 is YSYEKL in the germline V gene. This CDR3 has 16 residues. The CDR3 DNA reads TGTGCCAGCAGCCAAGGGAGGGAAACGAGCAATCAGCCCCAGCATTTT. This codes for CASSQGRETSNQPQHF.

The J gene is TRBJ1-6, the V gene TRBV25-1, with D possibly TRBD1 on 5 matching bases. The ends were cut back, 7 bases at V and 9 bases at J, with 16 bases in the middle. From germline, CDR1 is MGHDK and CDR2 SYGVNS. CDR3 length equals 14 residues. The CDR3 here is CASTAGGVRSPLHF. The CDR3 DNA reads as TGTGCCAGCACCGCGGGGGGGGTGCGTTCACCCCTCCACTTT.

The CDR3 sequence is CAGSKGLAGPLSSYEQYV. CDR3 nucleotides: TGTGCCGGCAGCAAGGGACTAGCGGGACCCCTGAGCTCCTACGAGCAGTACGTC. This chain links TRBV28 with TRBJ2-7; 13 nucleotides match TRBD2. The germline CDR1 and CDR2 sequences are MDHEN and SYDVKM. This CDR3 region has 18 residues.

The J gene is TRBJ2-2, the V gene TRBV9; D may correspond to TRBD1 or TRBD2 (5 bases each). Germline CDR1 and CDR2: SGDLS and YYNGEE. The CDR3 sequence is 14 residues long. With 4 bases removed from V and 4 bases from J, the gap between germline ends came to 11 bases. The CDR3 reads CASSPHGGTGELFF. The CDR3 DNA sequence: TGTGCCAGCAGCCCCCATGGGGGCACCGGGGAGCTGTTTTTT.

This clonotype was found many times. The chain links TRBV6-5 to TRBJ2-1; a possible D gene is TRBD2 (6 bases). V gave up 2 bases and J gave up 4 bases, with 12 bases separating them. Germline CDR1 and CDR2: MNHEY and SVGAGI. The CDR3 runs 15 residues. For the CDR3, the DNA is TGTGCCAGCAGTTACGCGGGCGGGGAGTACAATGAGCAGTTCTTC. Amino acid sequence: CASSYAGGEYNEQFF.

The chain employs TRBV19 and TRBJ2-1; no reliable D call. The ends were cut back, 0 bases at V and 3 bases at J, with 9 bases in the middle. The CDR3 length is 15 residues. The germline V gene encodes CDR1 LNHDA and CDR2 SQIVND (reference sequence). DNA for the CDR3: TGTGCCAGTAGTATAGATCCTCGCGTCTACAATGAGCAGTTCTTC. It encodes CASSIDPRVYNEQFF.

This clonotype was seen a handful of times. This chain uses TRBV7-9 with TRBJ2-1, with D perhaps matching TRBD2 (6 bases). Germline assignment: CDR1 SEHNR and CDR2 FQNEAQ (reference sequence). The CDR3 contains 15 residues. Deletions cut 5 bases from V and 6 bases from J, with 17 bases between. The CDR3 here is CASSLSTSSVNEQFF. The CDR3 DNA reads as TGTGCCAGCAGCCTCTCGACTAGTTCAGTCAATGAGCAGTTCTTC.

The CDR3 protein is CASSEIPLAGATGELFF. In nucleotides, the CDR3 is TGTGCCAGCAGTGAAATCCCCCTAGCGGGGGCTACCGGGGAGCTGTTTTTT. The chain uses TRBV6-1 and TRBJ2-2; 10 bases fit TRBD2. The CDR3 is 17 amino acids. J was trimmed by 5 bases and V by 2 bases; bases with no gene match: 8. The germline gives CDR1 MNHNS, CDR2 SASEGT.

The CDR3 nucleotides read TGTGCCAGTAGTCTTATGGGCCTCAGGGAAGCTTTCTTT. Translating it yields CASSLMGLREAFF. The gene calls are TRBV19 and TRBJ1-1; D is uncertain. In germline, CDR1 is LNHDA, CDR2 SQIVND (reference sequence). V was pared by 5 bases and J by 8 bases, with 15 bases between. The CDR3 extends over 13 amino acids.

The chain carries TRBV28 and TRBJ1-2, with 7 bases fitting TRBD1. This CDR3 region has 15 residues. After removal of 5 bases from V and 2 bases from J, the junction contained 8 bases not matched to a gene. Per the germline V gene, CDR1 is MDHEN and CDR2 is SYDVKM. CDR3 protein: CASSLAKTGNYGYTF. CDR3 DNA: TGTGCCAGCAGTCTAGCCAAGACAGGGAACTATGGCTACACCTTC.

This clonotype was seen only a few times. The rearrangement links TRBV6-2 or TRBV6-3 to TRBJ2-5; D gene ambiguous. The CDR3 sequence is 14 residues long. Trimming took 6 bases from V and 7 from J, leaving 18 bases between them. The V gene's germline CDR1 is MNHEY and CDR2 SVGEGT. The CDR3 reads CASRLEAMSLTQYF. CDR3 bases: TGTGCCAGCAGACTCGAAGCTATGTCGTTGACCCAGTACTTC.

This clonotype was recorded many times. This rearrangement joins TRBV9 to TRBJ2-5; 7 nucleotides agree with TRBD2. This CDR3 has 15 residues. V lost 2 bases, J lost 2 bases, and 6 bases stayed unmatched. Germline assignment: CDR1 SGDLS and CDR2 YYNGEE. The CDR3 loop is CASSVGDYSQETQYF. As DNA, the CDR3 is TGTGCCAGCAGCGTGGGGGACTACTCACAAGAGACCCAGTACTTC.

The V gene is TRBV12-3 or TRBV12-4, the J gene TRBJ2-1; TRBD2 aligns across 8 bases. V was clipped by 6 bases and J by 4 bases; unmatched bases: 8. The CDR3 contains 15 residues. This chain's CDR3 is CASSRSGEFYNEQFF. CDR3 nucleotides: TGTGCCAGCAGCCGTAGCGGGGAGTTTTACAATGAGCAGTTCTTC.

The genes are TRBV6-2 or TRBV6-3 and TRBJ1-2; D remains unclear. V was trimmed by 4 bases and J by 10 bases, leaving 10 bases between them. Germline V gene data show CDR1 as MNHEY and CDR2 as SVGEGT. This CDR3 has 11 residues. Here the CDR3 reads CASSFGPDYTF. DNA of the CDR3: TGTGCCAGCAGTTTTGGTCCTGACTACACCTTC.

V is TRBV12-5 and J is TRBJ1-2; 10 bases agree with TRBD1. After removal of 2 bases from V and 12 bases from J, the junction contained 9 bases not matched to a gene. CDR1 and CDR2 from the germline V gene are LGHNT and FRNRAP. The CDR3 is made up of 14 amino acids. CDR3 in amino acids: CASGLYGTGAEDTF. The CDR3 DNA is TGTGCTAGTGGTTTGTACGGGACAGGGGCCGAGGACACCTTC.

This clonotype has just a few counts. This chain uses TRBV27 with TRBJ1-2; TRBD1 might be the D (5 bases). Germline V gene sequence: CDR1 MNHEY, CDR2 SMNVEV (reference sequence). This CDR3 is 12 amino acids long. V was pared by 4 bases and J by 6 bases, with 9 bases between. The CDR3: CASSSSGHGYTF. The CDR3 DNA sequence: TGTGCCAGCAGTTCTTCAGGGCATGGCTACACCTTC.